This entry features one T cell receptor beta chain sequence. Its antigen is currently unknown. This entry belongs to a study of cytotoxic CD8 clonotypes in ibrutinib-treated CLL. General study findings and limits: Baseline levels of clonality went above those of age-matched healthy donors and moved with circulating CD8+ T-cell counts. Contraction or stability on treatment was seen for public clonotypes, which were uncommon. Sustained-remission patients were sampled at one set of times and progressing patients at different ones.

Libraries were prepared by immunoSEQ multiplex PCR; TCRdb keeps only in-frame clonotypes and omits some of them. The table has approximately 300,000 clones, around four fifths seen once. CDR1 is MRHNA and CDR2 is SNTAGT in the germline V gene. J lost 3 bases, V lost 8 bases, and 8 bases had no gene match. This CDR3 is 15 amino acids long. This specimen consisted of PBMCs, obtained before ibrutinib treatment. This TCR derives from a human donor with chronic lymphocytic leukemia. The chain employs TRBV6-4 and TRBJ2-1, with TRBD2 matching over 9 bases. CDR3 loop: CASSALAGSYNEQFF. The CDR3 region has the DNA TGTGCCAGCTCCGCACTAGCGGGCAGCTACAATGAGCAGTTCTTC.